These T cell receptor beta chains were read from a single sample in a study of regulatory T cells in long-lasting Graves disease. Each CDR3 protein gets one entry after TCRdb re-called the multiplex PCR reads with MiXCR. The sample has hundreds of thousands of distinct CDR3 sequences; approximately 15% are singletons. These data were also reused for a study on T cells in Graves' hyperthyroidism and ophthalmopathy.

The source material was peripheral blood mononuclear cells (PBMCs), sampled at new diagnosis, from a patient treated with antithyroid drugs. Source of these receptors: a woman aged 25 to 39 with Graves disease. Both conserved end residues are part of each CDR3. The order of the fields is V gene, D gene, J gene, CDR3 protein. The D gene is left open where the match is weak.

V: TRBV7-2; D: TRBD2; J: TRBJ2-7; CDR3: CASSPRSGTRLEQYF
V: TRBV6-5; D: .; J: TRBJ2-1; CDR3: CASSYVGAAEQFF
V: TRBV7-3; D: .; J: TRBJ2-1; CDR3: CASSFREGGSNEQFF
V: TRBV29-1; D: .; J: TRBJ2-3; CDR3: CSVDLAISTDTQYF
V: TRBV6-1; D: .; J: TRBJ2-7; CDR3: CASSEASGRGQYF
V: TRBV6-1; D: .; J: TRBJ2-5; CDR3: CASSPIHFNRRETQYF
V: TRBV11-2; D: TRBD1; J: TRBJ2-7; CDR3: CASSLRIHGTGSSYEQYF
V: TRBV29-1; D: TRBD1; J: TRBJ2-5; CDR3: CSVLTGGGETQYF
V: TRBV20-1; D: .; J: TRBJ2-5; CDR3: CSASGDLETQYF
V: TRBV2; D: TRBD1; J: TRBJ1-1; CDR3: CATNRGRTEAFF
V: TRBV5-1; D: .; J: TRBJ2-7; CDR3: CASTSDYNYEQYF
V: TRBV27; D: .; J: TRBJ1-6; CDR3: CASSLSGGSYNSPLHF